This note documents a single T cell receptor beta chain sequence. Which antigen it targets is not known. No base quality values were provided; no much bigger clone lies one nucleotide off. Patients chosen for sequencing had shown expansion of CD8+CD57+ cells by flow cytometry. Severe acquired aplastic anemia was diagnosed in all patients according to International Study of Aplastic Anemia and Agranulocytosis and Camitta criteria. No patient had received any therapy when blood was sampled. The study deep-sequenced TCR repertoires of sorted CD4+ and CD8+ blood T cells from severe aplastic anemia patients and healthy subjects. Patients were enrolled in the USA under clinicaltrials.gov protocols 00001620, 01623167, 00001397, 00071045, 00081523 and 00961064. Ficoll-Paque density gradient centrifugation was used to isolate peripheral blood mononuclear cells. Before DNA was extracted, CD4+ and CD8+ T cells were sorted using either FACS or magnetic beads.

The CDR3 starts with the cysteine, ends with the phenylalanine, and has 13 residues. The read is trimmed to its CDR3 DNA, 39 bases read in frame from base 1. The CDR1 and CDR2 encoded by the germline V gene are SQVTM and ANQGSEA. The data belong to a study of CD8+CD57+ T cells in acquired aplastic anemia (dated by TCRdb to between 2017 and 2018). A note on the overall study: A mean of 3.2 ug of DNA, ranging from roughly 0.19 to 27.4 ug, was extracted from sorted CD4+ and CD8+ cells. CD8+CD57+ expansion was defined as frequency above the mean frequency observed in healthy subjects. Results and caveats for the whole study, not just this receptor: CD8+ Simpson's diversity did not differ significantly between patients and healthy controls (P=0.060). Although some 28 CD8+ CDR3 sequences were shared by patients and controls, these sequences appeared highly expressed in patients and within the immunodominant clones of patients.

Genomic DNA served as template for TCR beta VDJ combination and CDR3 sequence profiling. An Illumina HiSeq 2000 was used for TCR repertoire sequencing. In the source study's methods: Repertoire assessment relied on Simpson's diversity index, CDR3 size and DJ length profiles, and TRBV/TRBJ rearrangement plots. The most abundant DNA sequence in the deep sequencing data was taken as the immunodominant clone. CDR3 amino acid sequences were screened for sharing across subjects and compared with published repertoires and the VDJdb database. Clones were called with MiXCR by TCRdb after fastp trimmed the public reads at Q25, and only in-frame beta chains were retained. Duplicate CDR3 protein sequences are folded into a single record with the most common DNA and genes. TCRdb's processing, not the authors', yielded these V and J calls. The sample records about 43,000 distinct CDR3 sequences, 60% to 80% of which are singletons. The ten largest make up roughly 60% of the sample.

The origin of this receptor is a human donor with aplastic anemia. The sequence is built from TRBV29-1 and TRBJ2-5, and 10 junctional nucleotides match TRBD2. Material: sorted CD4+, CD8+, or CD8+CD57+ T cells (not recorded which) from PBMCs. The bases are TGCGGACCGACTCGACTAGCGGGAGAGACCCAGTACTTC. This translates into CGPTRLAGETQYF.